This T cell receptor beta chain stems from a study of CD8 T cells in Susac syndrome (dated by TCRdb to between 2018 and 2021). Notes on the research overall: The study used repertoire sequencing to test whether antigen drove CD8+ T cell activation and differentiation in Susac syndrome. The clonality of the CD8+ T cell repertoire was compared across about a dozen healthy donors, around 14 Susac syndrome patients and under 18 multiple sclerosis patients.

About this clonotype: No cognate antigen has been identified for it. No much larger clonotype is one base removed from it; base qualities were not supplied.

CDR1 and CDR2 (MNHEY, SMNVEV) derive from the germline V gene (reference sequence). The CDR3 holds 15 amino acids from the cysteine to the phenylalanine. Here the CDR3 DNA is all that survives: 45 bases in frame from base 1. Trimmed from V: 0 bases; trimmed from J: 1 base; junction bases lacking a gene match: 2. Peripheral blood CD8+ and CD4+ T cells from healthy donors, Susac syndrome patients and multiple sclerosis patients were profiled using high-throughput TCR beta sequencing. Treatment-naive patients with stable or active relapsing-remitting disease fulfilling revised McDonald criteria were used as multiple sclerosis controls. Bulk CD8+ and CD4+ T cells were purified magnetically by negative isolation, whereas CD8+ TEMRA cells were enriched by FACS. Blood was collected in EDTA tubes and processed within 24 hours, with PBMCs isolated through density gradient centrifugation. PBMCs destined for TCR sequencing were cryopreserved in liquid nitrogen and later thawed in a 37 °C water bath. A purity of at least 90% was achieved for sorted or isolated CD4+, CD8+ and CD8+ TEMRA cells.

RNA was extracted using the RNeasy kit, and about 0.5 to 1 ug of the RNA was reverse transcribed with random hexamers. The immunoSEQ multiplex PCR assay, which covers 54 Vbeta and 13 Jbeta segments, was used to amplify TCR beta CDR3 regions. To correct PCR amplification bias, a synthetic template baseline was used for both primer optimization and computational correction. In the source study's methods: Reads were annotated to V, D and J genes per IMGT and analyzed with immunoSEQ Analyzer, keeping only productive sequences. To calculate clonality, Shannon entropy was normalized by log2 of the number of productive unique sequences and then subtracted from one. Public and private clones were assessed among the 100 most prevalent clones of each patient and control. Clones were defined as Susac-specific if absent from the healthy and MS cohorts, from roughly 1,100 published viral clones and from other ImmuneACCESS disease sequences. Clones were called with MiXCR by TCRdb after fastp trimmed the public reads at Q25, and only in-frame beta chains were retained. Each CDR3 protein gets just one entry, which takes the most common genes and DNA from the rows behind it. The V and J calls were determined by TCRdb, not by the authors. A total of about 180,000 distinct CDR3 sequences appear in this sample, 85% to 95% of them only once. Around 0.15% of the sample is taken by the ten largest.

General findings and caveats noted by the study authors: The study acknowledged that relatively few individuals were included in the TCR sequencing and HLA analysis.

Sequencing was performed on CD8+ T cells from PBMCs. The sequence was collected from a human donor with multiple sclerosis. Here the chain combines TRBV27 and TRBJ1-1, with 7 bases matching TRBD1. CDR3 sequence: CASSLSGQANTEAFF. The DNA is as follows: TGTGCCAGCAGTTTATCAGGACAGGCGAACACTGAAGCTTTCTTT.